Below are 21 T cell receptor beta chains sequenced from a single sample in a study of cytomegalovirus exposure and HLA in healthy donors (dated by TCRdb to 2015 to 2018). Receptor libraries were prepared by the immunoSEQ multiplex PCR assay. TCRdb took this table from immuneACCESS and kept in-frame rearrangements with V and J called. Such tables lack part of the clones; where checked against another copy, unresolved V genes explain under half of the gap, and the rest is unexplained. The sample table shows about 160,000 clones, and less than 90% are seen once. The top ten clonotypes cover about 2.2% of the sample. Sequenced material: PBMCs. These receptors originate from a young woman in good health and CMV-seronegative.

The table lists this clone with a few counts. The chain joins TRBV7-8 to TRBJ2-3; unclear D gene. V was pared by 5 bases and J by 3 bases, with 18 bases between. Germline V CDR1 and CDR2: SGHVS, FQNEAQ. The CDR3 contains 16 residues. The CDR3 sequence: CASSARTGTATDTQYF. In DNA form, the CDR3 reads TGTGCCAGCAGCGCGCGTACTGGTACCGCTACAGATACGCAGTATTTT.

This clone is a singleton in its sample. The chain uses TRBV5-5 and TRBJ2-1; 12 bases align to TRBD2. Per germline, CDR1 SGHKS and CDR2 YYEKEE (reference sequence). Trimming at V came to 4 bases and at J to 5 bases, leaving 4 bases not matched to a gene. The CDR3 contains 15 residues. CDR3 residues: CASSRRTSGDNEQFF. The DNA for the CDR3 is TGTGCCAGCAGCCGGAGGACTAGCGGGGACAATGAGCAGTTCTTC.

The chain employs TRBV7-2 and TRBJ2-7; 8 positions match TRBD2. Germline CDR1 is SGHTA and CDR2 is FQGNSA. This CDR3 is 16 amino acids long. V lost 2 bases to trimming and J lost 2 bases; unmatched junction nucleotides: 8. The CDR3 coding sequence is TGTGCCAGCAGCTTAACCGGGAGGGGGGGAACCTACGAGCAGTACTTC. Translating gives CASSLTGRGGTYEQYF.

The rearrangement links TRBV5-1 to TRBJ2-7, with TRBD1 identical over 8 bases. The V and J ends lost 2 bases and 1 base, in that order; junction bases with no gene match: 5. The CDR3 is made up of 15 amino acids. Germline assignment: CDR1 SGHRS and CDR2 YFSETQ. The CDR3 loop reads CASSLSTGVSYEQYF. In DNA, the CDR3 is TGCGCCAGCAGCTTATCGACAGGGGTATCCTACGAGCAGTACTTC.

V and J are TRBV7-8 and TRBJ1-2; a weak D match, TRBD1 (6 bases). This CDR3 spans 13 amino acids. V lost 4 bases and J 8 bases, leaving 14 bases between the germline ends. Germline CDR1 and CDR2: SGHVS and FQNEAQ. The CDR3 here is CASSWGGRWGYTF. The CDR3 DNA sequence: TGTGCCAGCAGCTGGGGGGGCCGGTGGGGCTACACCTTC.

Notes on this clone: The same CDR3 is also encoded by other DNA sequences in this sample. The J gene is TRBJ2-2, the V gene TRBV18, with D uncertain. The CDR3 is made up of 15 amino acids. The V gene lost 3 bases and the J gene lost 0 bases, with 8 bases spanning the gap. From germline, CDR1 is KGHSH and CDR2 LQKENI. Written as DNA, the CDR3 is TGTGCCAGCTCACCGGGCAGAGCGAACACCGGGGAGCTGTTTTTT. Translation: CASSPGRANTGELFF. Filled out from reference TRBV18 and TRBJ2-2, the complete variable domain reads NAGVMQNPRHLVRRRGQEARLRCSPMKGHSHVYWYRQLPEEGLKFMVYLQKENIIDESGMPKERFSAEFPKEGPSILRIQQVVRGDSAAYFCASSPGRANTGELFFGEGSRLTVL.

The V and J genes are TRBV4-3 and TRBJ2-7; 14 bases line up with TRBD2. Germline V gene sequence: CDR1 LGHNA, CDR2 YSLEER. With V trimmed by 3 bases and J by 1 base, 2 bases remained unmatched. This CDR3 region has 16 residues. CDR3 region: CASSQGTSGRSYEQYF. For the CDR3, the DNA is TGCGCCAGCAGCCAGGGGACTAGCGGGAGATCCTACGAGCAGTACTTC.

The V and J genes are TRBV11-3 and TRBJ2-5; maybe TRBD1 (6 bases). Germline V gene data show CDR1 as SGHNT and CDR2 as YENEEA. CDR3 length: 16 residues. The ends were cut back, 6 bases at V and 5 bases at J, with 22 bases in the middle. The CDR3 here is CASSSAPGAGLETQYF. The CDR3 region has the DNA TGTGCCAGCAGTTCCGCCCCAGGGGCGGGTTTGGAGACCCAGTACTTC.

The V gene is TRBV5-4, the J gene TRBJ2-7, with D unresolved. Germline CDR1 SGHNT, CDR2 YYREEE (reference sequence). Trimming removed 0 bases from V and 0 bases from J, with 10 bases in between. CDR3 length: 15 amino acids. The CDR3 DNA follows: TGTGCCAGCAGCTTGGACCTACTTAGCTCCTACGAGCAGTACTTC. Residues: CASSLDLLSSYEQYF.

The chain employs TRBV7-6 and TRBJ2-5; TRBD2 aligns across 7 bases. The CDR3 contains 14 residues. Trimming removed 1 base from V and 5 bases from J; junction bases left unmatched: 4. The germline CDR1 and CDR2 sequences are SGHVS and FNYEAQ. In DNA form, the CDR3 reads TGTGCCAGCAGCTTAGATCCAGCGGGGGAGACCCAGTACTTC. Its translation: CASSLDPAGETQYF.

To note about this clone: Other DNA sequences in this specimen translate into the identical CDR3. J is TRBJ2-7 and V is TRBV19; TRBD1 matches at 9 bases. The CDR3 extends over 14 amino acids. Germline loops: CDR1 LNHDA, CDR2 SQIVND (reference sequence). The trim removed 3 bases at V and 4 bases at J, leaving 4 bases unmatched. The CDR3 here is CASSMGQGGYEQYF. CDR3 nucleotides: TGTGCCAGTAGTATGGGACAGGGAGGTTACGAGCAGTACTTC.

This chain joins TRBV7-9 and TRBJ1-1; possibly TRBD1 for D (5 bases). Germline V gene data show CDR1 as SEHNR and CDR2 as FQNEAQ (reference sequence). The CDR3 runs to 13 residues. Trimming stripped 5 bases from V and 4 bases from J, with 11 bases between. The CDR3 region is CASSRPGFTEAFF. CDR3 nucleotides: TGTGCCAGCAGCCGCCCAGGGTTCACTGAAGCTTTCTTT.

The V and J genes are TRBV19 and TRBJ1-1; D remains unclear. Germline-derived CDR1 and CDR2 are LNHDA and SQIVND (reference sequence). The length of the CDR3 is 15 residues. With 4 bases removed from V and 0 bases from J, the gap between germline ends came to 12 bases. Here the CDR3 DNA reads TGTGCCAGTAGTAGCGGAGAGGCGTTGAACACTGAAGCTTTCTTT. This codes for CASSSGEALNTEAFF. The full variable domain, in which reference TRBV19 and TRBJ1-1 provide the parts outside the CDR3, is DGGITQSPKYLFRKEGQNVTLSCEQNLNHDAMYWYRQDPGQGLRLIYYSQIVNDFQKGDIAEGYSVSREKKESFPLTVTSAQKNPTAFYLCASSSGEALNTEAFFGQGTRLTVV.

The chain combines TRBV11-2 with TRBJ2-7; TRBD1 aligns across 7 bases. Germline V gives CDR1 SGHAT, CDR2 FQNNGV. The CDR3 covers 13 residues. The ends lost 3 bases at V and 4 bases at J; junction bases unmatched: 3. The CDR3 protein is CASSFLQGYEQYF. In nucleotides, the CDR3 is TGTGCCAGCAGCTTTTTACAGGGGTACGAGCAGTACTTC.

The chain carries TRBV21-1 and TRBJ1-4. TRBV21-1 is deemed a pseudogene. CDR3 length equals 12 residues. The CDR3 DNA is TGTGCCAGCAGCAAACGGGGGGAAAAACTGTTTTTT. Its translation: CASSKRGEKLFF.

This clone was counted at least ten times. The genes are TRBV9 and TRBJ1-1, with D tentatively TRBD1 (6 bases). Trimming pared 4 bases from V and 4 bases from J, leaving 11 bases between. Germline loops: CDR1 SGDLS, CDR2 YYNGEE. The CDR3 is 13 residues long. The CDR3 nucleotides are TGTGCCAGCAGCTCAGGGGTTGGCACTGAAGCTTTCTTT. Translated, it gives CASSSGVGTEAFF. The whole variable domain, filled in from reference TRBV9 and TRBJ1-1, reads DSGVTQTPKHLITATGQRVTLRCSPRSGDLSVYWYQQSLDQGLQFLIQYYNGEERAKGNILERFSAQQFPDLHSELNLSSLELGDSALYFCASSSGVGTEAFFGQGTRLTVV.

This CDR3 reads CASSFRGTNVETQYF. The CDR3 DNA follows: TGCGCCAGCAGCTTCCGGGGTACGAACGTAGAGACCCAGTACTTC. The chain joins TRBV5-1 to TRBJ2-5, with D possibly being TRBD2 (5 bases). Trimming pared 2 bases from V and 4 bases from J, leaving 15 bases between. CDR3 length: 15 residues. The germline V gene has CDR1 SGHRS and CDR2 YFSETQ.

The chain recombines TRBV5-7 with TRBJ1-2, with TRBD1 identical over 8 bases. TRBV5-7 is an ORF, and what it does is uncertain. There are 14 residues in the CDR3. Germline trimming cut 3 bases from V and 7 bases from J; bases unmatched to any gene: 8. CDR3 residues: CASSSGQGECGYTF. The CDR3 DNA sequence: TGTGCCAGCAGCTCCGGACAGGGTGAGTGTGGCTACACCTTC.

The chain employs TRBV6-6 and TRBJ2-4; D is perhaps TRBD1 (5 bases). The CDR3 has 14 residues. V was pared by 8 bases and J by 6 bases, with 17 bases between. The germline V gene has CDR1 MNHNY and CDR2 SVGAGI (reference sequence). This chain's CDR3 is CASGVPDSTNIQYF. As DNA, the CDR3 is TGTGCCAGCGGAGTGCCTGACAGTACAAACATTCAGTACTTC.

The chain links TRBV7-2 to TRBJ1-2; 7 nucleotides agree with TRBD1. V shed 2 bases, J shed 5 bases, and the junction held 5 bases outside the gene matches. This CDR3 contains 14 residues. Germline CDR1 is SGHTA and CDR2 is FQGNSA. The CDR3 region has the DNA TGTGCCAGCAGCTTAACAGGGGAAATGTATGGCTACACCTTC. It codes for CASSLTGEMYGYTF.

The chain has TRBV23-1 and TRBJ1-5, with D unresolved. TRBV23-1 has ORF status, its function being uncertain. V shed 11 bases and J shed 6 bases, with 23 bases lying between them. This CDR3 region has 15 residues. CDR3 in amino acids: CAASSLRGHAQPQHF. CDR3 DNA: TGCGCCGCATCTTCCCTACGGGGTCATGCTCAGCCCCAGCATTTT.